This T cell receptor (beta chain) originates from a study of monozygotic twins with inflammatory bowel disease. General study points: Compared with healthy twins, IBD patients shared fewer clonotypes with others, especially with disease activity. The existence of one strong signal or clonotype linked to IBD lacked support. A reduction in TCRbeta diversity (inverse Simpson) was seen in IBD patients relative to healthy co-twins.

Germline V gene data show CDR1 as ENHRY and CDR2 as SYGVKD. There are 13 residues in the CDR3. As regards this clonotype: Antigen: not known.

TCRdb reworked the 5' RACE reads into one entry per CDR3 protein, no DNA. The sample's table shows 150,000 to 200,000 distinct CDR3 sequences. The chain is built from TRBV10-3 and TRBJ1-5; lacking DNA, the TRBD1 call made by TCRdb goes unchecked. This receptor was obtained from a human donor with ulcerative colitis or Crohn's disease, or a healthy co-twin of an affected twin (not recorded which). Input material: blood. CDR3 sequence: CAISWQGDQPQHF.